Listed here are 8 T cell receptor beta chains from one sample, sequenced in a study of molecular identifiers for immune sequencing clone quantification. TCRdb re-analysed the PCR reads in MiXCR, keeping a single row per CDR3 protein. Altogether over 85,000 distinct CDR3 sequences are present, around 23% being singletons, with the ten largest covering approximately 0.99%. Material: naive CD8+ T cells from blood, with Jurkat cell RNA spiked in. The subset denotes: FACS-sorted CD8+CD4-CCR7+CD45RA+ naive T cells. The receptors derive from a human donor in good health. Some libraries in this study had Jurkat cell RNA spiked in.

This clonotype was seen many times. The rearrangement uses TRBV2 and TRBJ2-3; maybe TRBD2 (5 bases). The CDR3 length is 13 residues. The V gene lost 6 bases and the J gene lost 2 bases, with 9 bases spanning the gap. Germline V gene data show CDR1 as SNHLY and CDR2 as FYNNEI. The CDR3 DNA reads TGTGCCAGCAGCCCGGGAACCACAGATACGCAGTATTTT. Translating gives CASSPGTTDTQYF.

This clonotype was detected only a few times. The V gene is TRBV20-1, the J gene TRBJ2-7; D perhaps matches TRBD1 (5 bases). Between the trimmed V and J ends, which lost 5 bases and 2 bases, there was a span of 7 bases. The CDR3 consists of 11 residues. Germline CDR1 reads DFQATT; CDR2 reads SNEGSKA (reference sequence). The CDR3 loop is CSADSAYEQYF. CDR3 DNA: TGCAGTGCTGACAGTGCCTACGAGCAGTACTTC.

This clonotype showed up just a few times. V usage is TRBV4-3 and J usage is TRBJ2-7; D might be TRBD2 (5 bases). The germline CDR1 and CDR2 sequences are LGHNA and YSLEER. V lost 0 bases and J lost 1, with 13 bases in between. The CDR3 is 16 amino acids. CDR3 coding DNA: TGCGCCAGCAGCCAAGAGGAAGGGAGTACGTCCTACGAGCAGTACTTC. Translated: CASSQEEGSTSYEQYF.

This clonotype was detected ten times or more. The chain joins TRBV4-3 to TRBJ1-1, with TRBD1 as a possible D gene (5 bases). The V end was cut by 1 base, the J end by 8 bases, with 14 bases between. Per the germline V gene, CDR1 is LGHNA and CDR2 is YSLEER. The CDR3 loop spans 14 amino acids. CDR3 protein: CASSQVGGTREAFF. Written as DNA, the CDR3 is TGCGCCAGCAGCCAAGTAGGTGGGACCAGAGAAGCTTTCTTT.

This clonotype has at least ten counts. CDR3 DNA: TGCGCCAGCAGCTTGCTTTTGCGGGGTACCGAGAATGAAAAACTGTTTTTT. The encoded protein is CASSLLLRGTENEKLFF. V gene TRBV5-1 combines with J gene TRBJ1-4; D gene unclear. The V and J ends lost 1 base and 5 bases respectively, with 18 bases between them. This CDR3 spans 17 amino acids. Germline-derived CDR1 and CDR2 are SGHRS and YFSETQ.

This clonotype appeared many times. The CDR3 DNA follows: TGTGCCAGTAGTGAGCTAGCGGGGGCCAGCTCCTACGAGCAGTACTTC. Amino acids: CASSELAGASSYEQYF. The V gene is TRBV19, the J gene TRBJ2-7, with 10 bases matching TRBD2. Germline V gives CDR1 LNHDA, CDR2 SQIVND (reference sequence). The CDR3 contains 16 residues. J gave up 0 bases and V 5 bases, and 7 bases lay outside the gene matches.

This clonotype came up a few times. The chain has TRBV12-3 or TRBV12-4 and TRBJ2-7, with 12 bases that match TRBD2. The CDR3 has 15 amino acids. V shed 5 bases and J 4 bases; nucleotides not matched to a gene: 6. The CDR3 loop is CASSLTGTSGYEQYF. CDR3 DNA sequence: TGTGCCAGCAGTCTCACCGGGACTAGCGGGTACGAGCAGTACTTC.

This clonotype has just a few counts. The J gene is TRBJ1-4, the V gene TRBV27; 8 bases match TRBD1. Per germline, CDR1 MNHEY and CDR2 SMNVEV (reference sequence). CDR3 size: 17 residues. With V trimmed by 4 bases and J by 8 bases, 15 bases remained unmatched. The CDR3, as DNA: TGTGCCAGCAGTTCCTCGACAGGGGCCCTCCCCCGCGAAAAACTGTTTTTT. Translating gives CASSSSTGALPREKLFF.